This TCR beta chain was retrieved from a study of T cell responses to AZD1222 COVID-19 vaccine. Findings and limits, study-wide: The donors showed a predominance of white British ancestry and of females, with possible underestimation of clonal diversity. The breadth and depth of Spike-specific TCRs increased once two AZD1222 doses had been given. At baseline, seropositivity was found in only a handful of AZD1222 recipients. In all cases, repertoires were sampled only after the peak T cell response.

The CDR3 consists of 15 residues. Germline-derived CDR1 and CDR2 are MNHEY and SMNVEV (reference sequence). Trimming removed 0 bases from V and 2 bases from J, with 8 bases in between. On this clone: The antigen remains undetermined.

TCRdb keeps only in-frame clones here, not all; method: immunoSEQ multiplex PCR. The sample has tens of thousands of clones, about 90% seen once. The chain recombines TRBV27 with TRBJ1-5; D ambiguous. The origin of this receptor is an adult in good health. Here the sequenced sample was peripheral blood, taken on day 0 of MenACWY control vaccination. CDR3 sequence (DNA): TGTGCCAGCAGTTTATCTCCGGCGGGCAATCAGCCCCAGCATTTT. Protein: CASSLSPAGNQPQHF.